Reported below is one T cell receptor beta chain. Germline V gene lookup returns CDR1 WNHNN and CDR2 SYGVQD (reference sequence). V lost 3 bases and J 2 bases, leaving 12 bases between the germline ends. The CDR3 length is 15 residues. Generated by immunoSEQ multiplex PCR, the TCRdb table keeps only in-frame clones and is missing some. The sample has 100,000 to 150,000 clones, about 92% seen once. This specimen comes from a study of control samples from healthy donors and cancer patients. The receptor's source is a woman in her 50s in good health. V gene TRBV10-1 combines with J gene TRBJ2-3; D not certain. Sequencing used blood. CDR3 sequence (DNA): TGCGCCAGCAGTGATGGCATCCACCCCACAGATACGCAGTATTTT. This gives the protein CASSDGIHPTDTQYF.